In this sample, the clone carrying this T cell receptor beta chain turned up a few times. The antigen is not known. The sample comes from a study of response to subunit inactivated influenza vaccine. The study, taken as a whole, reports: The authors proposed limited new T cell recruitment per seasonal influenza vaccination.

From the RT-PCR reads, TCRdb called clonotypes with MiXCR, one entry per CDR3 protein. The table lists 590,000 or so distinct CDR3 sequences, around 15% of them singletons, with roughly 7.2% in the top ten. The sequencing here drew on PBMCs from blood, taken 14 to 15 days before vaccination. This receptor was identified in a man aged 50-59 years who received an inactivated influenza vaccine.

DNA for the CDR3: TGTGCCACCAGCAGCGGGCCATCCCTCCTGAACACTGAAGCTTTCTTT. Its protein product is CATSSGPSLLNTEAFF. The rearrangement joins TRBV15 to TRBJ1-1; D unresolved. V lost 3 bases, J lost 0 bases, and 14 bases lay in between. Per germline, CDR1 LNHNV and CDR2 YYDKDF (reference sequence). CDR3 length equals 16 residues.